Presented here are 18 T cell receptor beta chains from one specimen sequenced in a study of Graves' ophthalmopathy and Graves' hyperthyroidism. RNA transcripts were the template, and TCR beta CDR3 regions were amplified from them. Following a first-round RT-PCR that used HTBI primers, a second-round multiplex PCR was carried out. MiXCR, run by TCRdb on the multiplex PCR reads, gives a single entry per CDR3 protein. This table has 450,000 to 600,000 distinct CDR3 sequences, roughly 40% appearing once. Sequencing used peripheral blood or thyroid tissue (not recorded which). The receptors shown here come from an adult man with Graves' hyperthyroidism.

This clonotype has a single count. A junction end diverges from the germline sequence, so it may reflect a read error. This chain connects TRBV6-2 or TRBV6-3 to TRBJ2-2; TRBD1 matches at 8 bases. Per the germline V gene, CDR1 is MNHEY and CDR2 is SVGEGT. This CDR3 comprises 13 residues. This CDR3 is CASRNRGAGEPFF. In DNA, the CDR3 is TGTGCCAGCAGAAACAGGGGGGCCGGGGAGCCGTTTTTT.

The table lists this clonotype with many counts. The chain recombines TRBV3-1 with TRBJ1-5, with 7 positions matching TRBD1. The CDR3 has 17 residues. CDR1 is LGHDT and CDR2 is YNNKEL in the germline V gene (reference sequence). Trimming took 1 base from V and 2 from J; bases not matched to a gene: 8. The chain's CDR3 is CASSQANRGSGNQPQHF. CDR3 nucleotide sequence: TGTGCCAGCAGCCAAGCCAACAGGGGTTCGGGCAATCAGCCCCAGCATTTT.

This chain joins TRBV7-6 and TRBJ2-5; 13 bases agree with TRBD2. Germline V lookup: CDR1 SGHVS, CDR2 FNYEAQ. J gave up 6 bases and V 11 bases, and 6 bases lay outside the gene matches. The CDR3 is 13 amino acids. The DNA for the CDR3 is TGTGCCCCAAGGACTAGCGGGGGTAAGACCCAGTACTTC. Protein: CAPRTSGGKTQYF.

This clonotype was counted ten times or more. Sequence at one end of the junction differs from germline and may be a read error. The chain is built from TRBV25-1 and TRBJ2-2; 9 bases agree with TRBD1. The CDR3 totals 13 residues. Germline V gene data show CDR1 as MGHDK and CDR2 as SYGVNS. The CDR3 loop is CASRGQGGGGLFF. CDR3 nucleotide sequence: TGTGCCAGCAGGGGACAGGGTGGCGGGGGGCTGTTTTTT.

As concerns this clonotype: A read error may explain this, as a much larger clone is one base away. The rearrangement links TRBV13 to TRBJ1-1; D unclear. The CDR3 extends over 11 amino acids. The germline gives CDR1 PRHDT, CDR2 FYEKMQ (reference sequence). The CDR3: CANSSLAEAFF. For the CDR3, the DNA is TGTGCCAACAGCTCCCTTGCTGAAGCTTTCTTT.

A word on this clonotype: One end of the junction fails to match germline, which may point to a read error. The chain has TRBV7-6 and TRBJ2-7; 8 nucleotides align to TRBD2. The DNA end is more similar to TRBJ2-1, so the J call may be wrong. The length of the CDR3 is 15 residues. Germline values: CDR1 SGHVS, CDR2 FNYEAQ. Here the CDR3 DNA reads TGTGCTAGCAGCTCGTCGATTAGCGGGAAGGATGAGCAGTTCTTC. The encoded protein is CASSSSISGKDEQFF.

Many counts were recorded for this clonotype. V gene TRBV7-9 combines with J gene TRBJ2-7; D possibly corresponds to TRBD1 (6 bases). In germline, CDR1 is SEHNR, CDR2 FQNEAQ (reference sequence). This CDR3 comprises 16 residues. V was shortened by 5 bases and J by 1 base, with 18 bases between the two germline ends. The CDR3 DNA sequence: TGTGCCAGCAGCCTTGGCCAGGGGATTAAATCCTACGAGCAGTACTTC. It encodes CASSLGQGIKSYEQYF.

This chain connects TRBV24-1 to TRBJ2-5, with TRBD2 matching over 14 bases. Trimming at V came to 4 bases and at J to 5 bases, leaving 5 bases not matched to a gene. The CDR3 length is 16 residues. The V gene's germline CDR1 is KGHDR and CDR2 SFDVKD. The CDR3 reads CATSDPGTSGSETQYF. CDR3 nucleotides: TGTGCCACCAGTGACCCCGGGACTAGCGGGAGTGAGACCCAGTACTTC.

The chain uses TRBV10-3 and TRBJ1-5; D perhaps matches TRBD1 (6 bases). V lost 3 bases, J lost 0 bases, and 15 bases lay in between. CDR3 length: 17 residues. In germline, CDR1 is ENHRY, CDR2 SYGVKD. As DNA, the CDR3 is TGTGCCATCAGTGATGGTGACCAGGGGTATAGCAATCAGCCCCAGCATTTT. It is translated as CAISDGDQGYSNQPQHF.

This clonotype came up many times. V gene TRBV20-1 combines with J gene TRBJ2-5; D is unclear. The CDR3 totals 10 residues. From germline, CDR1 is DFQATT and CDR2 SNEGSKA (reference sequence). With 6 bases removed from V and 5 bases from J, the gap between germline ends came to 7 bases. Here the CDR3 reads CSAGWETQYF. In DNA, the CDR3 is TGCAGTGCCGGATGGGAGACCCAGTACTTC.

This chain connects TRBV4-2 to TRBJ1-5; perhaps TRBD1 as D (6 bases). The V end was cut by 0 bases, the J end by 4 bases, with 13 bases between. Germline V gene lookup returns CDR1 LGHNA and CDR2 YNFKEQ. CDR3 length: 16 amino acids. CDR3 residues: CASSQEGGGRNQPQHF. The CDR3 region has the DNA TGTGCCAGCAGCCAAGAGGGGGGGGGCAGAAATCAGCCCCAGCATTTT.

This sequence joins TRBV29-1 and TRBJ2-3; a possible D gene is TRBD2 (5 bases). Germline-derived CDR1 and CDR2 are SQVTM and ANQGSEA. This CDR3 comprises 14 residues. V shed 7 bases and J shed 0 bases, with 14 bases lying between them. In DNA form, the CDR3 reads TGCAGCGCTGATGGGAGTTTTAGCACAGATACGCAGTATTTT. Amino acid sequence: CSADGSFSTDTQYF.

The chain is built from TRBV20-1 and TRBJ2-7; 10 nucleotides line up with TRBD2. Judging by the DNA end, TRBJ2-1 fits better; the J call may be wrong. The CDR3 covers 16 residues. Germline lookup yields CDR1 DFQATT and CDR2 SNEGSKA (reference sequence). The DNA for the CDR3 is TGCAGTGCTAGAGAGGCTAGCGGGAGCAGTTGGAATGAGCAGTTCTTC. Amino acids: CSAREASGSSWNEQFF.

Note on this clonotype: This sequence may be a read error, since a much larger clone differs from it by one base. V usage is TRBV9 and J usage is TRBJ2-2; 9 bases map to TRBD1. Germline values: CDR1 SGDLS, CDR2 YYNGEE. The CDR3 has 18 residues. J lost 5 bases, V lost 2 bases, and 13 bases had no gene match. The CDR3 nucleotides read TGTGCCAGCAGCGTTCCAGCCACGGGACAGGGAAGGACCGGGGAGCTGTTTTTT. Amino acid sequence: CASSVPATGQGRTGELFF.

This clonotype showed up just once. This sequence joins TRBV7-9 and TRBJ2-7; no reliable D call. Germline CDR1 reads SEHNR; CDR2 reads FQNEAQ (reference sequence). Trimming took off 5 bases at V and 0 bases at J, with 17 bases between the two ends. The CDR3 extends over 16 amino acids. The CDR3 bases are TGTGCCAGCAGCACACCCCCCAGGAAGAACTCCTACGAGCAGTACTTC. Residues: CASSTPPRKNSYEQYF. The entire variable domain, with the rest obtained from reference TRBV7-9 and TRBJ2-7, is as follows: DTGVSQNPRHKITKRGQNVTFRCDPISEHNRLYWYRQTLGQGPEFLTYFQNEAQLEKSRLLSDRFSAERPKGSFSTLEIQRTEQGDSAMYLCASSTPPRKNSYEQYFGPGTRLTVT.

Ten or more counts support this clonotype. The chain carries TRBV10-1 and TRBJ2-7, with 10 bases matching TRBD1. The CDR3 extends over 15 amino acids. From germline, CDR1 is WNHNN and CDR2 SYGVQD (reference sequence). The trim removed 5 bases at V and 3 bases at J, leaving 7 bases unmatched. The CDR3 sequence: CASSQSTGGYYEQYF. The CDR3 DNA reads TGCGCCAGCAGTCAATCGACAGGGGGCTACTACGAGCAGTACTTC.

A remark on this clonotype: Possible read error: a much larger clone is one base away. The chain couples TRBV7-9 to TRBJ1-2; D not certain. The CDR3 sequence is 15 residues long. Looked up from germline, CDR1 is SEHNR and CDR2 is FQNEAQ (reference sequence). V was shortened by 5 bases and J by 4 bases, with 17 bases between the two germline ends. For the CDR3, the DNA is TGTGCCAGCAGCGTACTACAGTGGTATCGCTATGGCTACACCTTC. It encodes CASSVLQWYRYGYTF.

This clonotype was seen repeatedly, ten times or more. J is TRBJ1-4 and V is TRBV29-1, with TRBD1 as a possible D gene (6 bases). Trimming shortened V by 4 bases and J by 5 bases, and 17 bases separated the two germline ends. The germline V gene encodes CDR1 SQVTM and CDR2 ANQGSEA. The CDR3 contains 15 residues. In DNA form, the CDR3 reads TGCAGCGTTGCCCCAAGAGGGGGAGACAATGAAAAACTGTTTTTT. Its protein is CSVAPRGGDNEKLFF.